The rows below give T cell receptor beta chains drawn from one sample of a study of T-cell memory formation after mild COVID-19. TCRdb independently ran MiXCR on the 5' RACE reads; one entry per CDR3 protein. Among 450,000 or so distinct CDR3 sequences, 15% to 25% were seen once, and the ten largest hold approximately 8.4%. The specimen sequenced was PBMCs or a T cell subset sorted from them (not recorded which). These receptors all come from an adult woman who had mild COVID-19 (a few samples of this study predate the infection). Cell type and time point are not known. CDR3s include the opening cysteine and the closing phenylalanine or tryptophan. A D gene is named only where the DNA matches it firmly. A clone size is listed for some rows: how often the clone was seen (once, few, many), or a class if it is expanded.

TRBD2	.	TRBV5-1	TRBJ2-7	TGCGCCAGCAGCTGGGCTAGCGGGGGGCCAGACGAGCAGTACTTC	CASSWASGGPDEQYF
TRBD1	few	TRBV5-1	TRBJ1-2	TGCGCCAGCAGCAGCGGACAGGCGTCCCTTCGGGGCTACACCTTC	CASSSGQASLRGYTF
TRBD1	few	TRBV4-1	TRBJ1-2	TGCGCCAGCAGCCCCGGGACAGGGGGCTATGGCTACACCTTC	CASSPGTGGYGYTF
TRBD1	few	TRBV20-1	TRBJ2-3	TGCAGTGCTAGTAAGCGGACAGGGAAAGAAGATACGCAGTATTTT	CSASKRTGKEDTQYF
.	.	TRBV9	TRBJ2-7	TGTGCCAGCAGCGTAGAATTGGGTAGCTCCTACGAGCAGTACTTC	CASSVELGSSYEQYF
TRBD1	few	TRBV5-1	TRBJ2-1	TGCGCCAGCAGCTTGGCGGGACAGGGGGAGTTGCAGTTCTTC	CASSLAGQGELQFF
TRBD2	few	TRBV29-1	TRBJ2-1	TGCAGCGGTAGACTAGCGGGGGAGGTGCATGAGCAGTTCTTC	CSGRLAGEVHEQFF
.	.	TRBV12-3/TRBV12-4	TRBJ2-1	TGTGCCAGCAGTTCAGGGTTGTACAATGAGCAGTTCTTC	CASSSGLYNEQFF
TRBD1	.	TRBV4-1	TRBJ1-3	TGCGCCAGCAGCCACGGGCGGGCAGGGGGCCGTTATGGAAACACCATATATTTT	CASSHGRAGGRYGNTIYF
.	few	TRBV6-1	TRBJ2-1	TGTGCCAGCAGTGGAGGGGCCTATCCTAGCTCCTACAATGAGCAGTTCTTC	CASSGGAYPSSYNEQFF
TRBD1	.	TRBV6-2/TRBV6-3	TRBJ2-1	TGTGCCAGCAGAGAGACAGGGGGCCGTAGCTCCTACAATGAGCAGTTCTTC	CASRETGGRSSYNEQFF
TRBD1	.	TRBV7-9	TRBJ1-1	TGTGCCAGCATGGGACAGCCGAACACTGAAGCTTTCTTT	CASMGQPNTEAFF
TRBD1	.	TRBV20-1	TRBJ1-2	TGCAGTGCTAGAGCCAGGGGGCACATCTATGGCTACACCTTC	CSARARGHIYGYTF
TRBD1	.	TRBV6-5	TRBJ1-4	TGTGCCAGCAGGGACAGGGGGAATGAAAAACTGTTTTTT	CASRDRGNEKLFF
.	.	TRBV27	TRBJ2-7	TGTGCCAGCAGAACCGGGACACCACTTTACGAGCAGTACTTC	CASRTGTPLYEQYF
.	few	TRBV4-1	TRBJ2-1	TGCGCCAGCAGCCAAGGGGGGCTCTACAATGAGCAGTTCTTC	CASSQGGLYNEQFF
TRBD2	few	TRBV24-1	TRBJ2-4	TGTGCCACCAGTGATGCGGGGGTAGCCAAAAACATTCAGTACTTC	CATSDAGVAKNIQYF
TRBD1	few	TRBV9	TRBJ2-7	TGTGCCAGCAGCGGACGGGACAGGGGTTACGAGCAGTACTTC	CASSGRDRGYEQYF
.	many	TRBV10-3	TRBJ2-1	TGTGCCATCCTCGGACTAGGGGGGGTTCTGTTCTTC	CAILGLGGVLFF
.	.	TRBV19	TRBJ1-4	TGTGCCAGTAGTGCCCTGGGATCAACTAATGAAAAACTGTTTTTT	CASSALGSTNEKLFF
.	few	TRBV9	TRBJ2-3	TGTGCCAGCAGCGTAGAGGTCGCAGATACGCAGTATTTT	CASSVEVADTQYF
.	few	TRBV3-1	TRBJ2-1	TGTGCCAGCAGCCAAGCCGGGAGATCCTACAATGAGCAGTTCTTC	CASSQAGRSYNEQFF
.	.	TRBV29-1	TRBJ2-7	TGCAGCGTTGAAGTGGGGCCCTTGGAGGAGCAGTACTTC	CSVEVGPLEEQYF
.	.	TRBV25-1	TRBJ1-1	TGTGCCAGCAGTGATCTTGGGGGGGGGAACACTGAAGCTTTCTTT	CASSDLGGGNTEAFF
.	.	TRBV3-1	TRBJ2-7	TGTGCCAGCAGCCAAGAGGCCGCTTTAAACTACGAGCAGTACTTC	CASSQEAALNYEQYF
.	.	TRBV11-1	TRBJ1-1	TGTGCCAGCAGTCCAAACTGGTATAACAGCATGAACACTGAAGCTTTCTTT	CASSPNWYNSMNTEAFF
.	.	TRBV6-5	TRBJ1-2	TGTGCCACCAAATCGGGGTATGGCTACACCTTC	CATKSGYGYTF
.	few	TRBV20-1	TRBJ2-3	TGCAGTGCACCGATCACAGATACGCAGTATTTT	CSAPITDTQYF
.	few	TRBV12-3/TRBV12-4	TRBJ1-1	TGTGCCAGCAGTTGGACAGTCCCAACTGAAGCTTTCTTT	CASSWTVPTEAFF
.	few	TRBV10-3	TRBJ1-1	TGTGCCATCAGTGAAAGGGGATTGGGCACTGAAGCTTTCTTT	CAISERGLGTEAFF
TRBD2	.	TRBV6-1	TRBJ2-3	TGTGCCAGCAGTGTCAGACTAGCGGTCACAGATACGCAGTATTTT	CASSVRLAVTDTQYF
TRBD2	few	TRBV12-3/TRBV12-4	TRBJ2-3	TGTGCCAGCAGTTTACGCGGGGGGCAGTATTTT	CASSLRGGQYF
.	few	TRBV12-3/TRBV12-4	TRBJ1-1	TGTGCCAGCATAAGAGAGAACACTGAAGCTTTCTTT	CASIRENTEAFF
.	few	TRBV20-1	TRBJ2-3	TGCAGTGGTTGGTGGAGCACAGATACGCAGTATTTT	CSGWWSTDTQYF
.	.	TRBV2	TRBJ1-2	TGTGCCAGCAGTGTCGGGGGAACCCTCTATGGCTACACCTTC	CASSVGGTLYGYTF
TRBD1	.	TRBV27	TRBJ2-3	TGTGCCAGCCGACAGGGTAACACAGATACGCAGTATTTT	CASRQGNTDTQYF
.	.	TRBV7-2	TRBJ2-7	TGTGCCAGCAGCTTAGAACGGGCACTCTCCTACGAGCAGTACTTC	CASSLERALSYEQYF
.	.	TRBV12-3/TRBV12-4	TRBJ1-3	TGTGCCAGCAGTTCTGGAAACACCATATATTTT	CASSSGNTIYF
.	.	TRBV20-1	TRBJ2-1	TGCAGTGCCCTCATGGACTCTCGCAATGAGCAGTTCTTC	CSALMDSRNEQFF
TRBD1	few	TRBV24-1	TRBJ2-6	TGTGCCACCAGTGATTCGAGGGGGCGCCGCTCTGGGGCCAACGTCCTGACTTTC	CATSDSRGRRSGANVLTF
.	.	TRBV5-1	TRBJ2-2	TGCGCCAGCAGCTCAATCTTTGGCGGGGAGCTGTTTTTT	CASSSIFGGELFF